This is a list of T cell receptor beta chains from one sample in a study of T cells in localized non-small cell lung cancer. Clones were read by immunoSEQ multiplex PCR, and TCRdb kept only the in-frame ones, dropping some. The repertoire holds more than 2,000 clones, about 31% seen once, with roughly 14% in the top ten. The input for sequencing was lung tumor tissue, taken before any cancer treatment. These receptors all come from a man aged 40 to 70 with stage II lung adenocarcinoma. CDR3s include the opening cysteine and the closing phenylalanine or tryptophan. The D gene is left open where the match is weak. Some rows mark clone size as missing; the rest say once, few, many or name a class of expanded clone.

V: TRBV6-8; D: NA; size: few; J: TRBJ1-1; CDR3: CASSDSRLRTEAFF; DNA: TGTGCCAGCAGCGACTCAAGGCTGCGGACTGAAGCTTTCTTT
V: TRBV6-8; D: TRBD1; size: NA; J: TRBJ1-6; CDR3: CASSSGTDRNSPLHF; DNA: TGTGCCAGCAGTTCCGGGACAGATAGGAATTCACCCCTCCACTTT
V: TRBV11-3; D: NA; size: NA; J: TRBJ1-3; CDR3: CASSLGQRGNIIYF; DNA: TGTGCCAGCAGCTTAGGACAGCGAGGAAACATCATATATTTT
V: TRBV9; D: NA; size: NA; J: TRBJ2-3; CDR3: CASSVGPMAADTQYF; DNA: TGTGCCAGCAGCGTAGGCCCCATGGCGGCAGATACGCAGTATTTT
V: TRBV27; D: NA; size: few; J: TRBJ1-5; CDR3: CASRSRGRDQPQHF; DNA: TGTGCCAGCAGATCTCGTGGGCGCGATCAGCCCCAGCATTTT
V: TRBV29-1; D: NA; size: NA; J: TRBJ2-1; CDR3: CSVADGDNEQFF; DNA: TGCAGCGTCGCCGACGGAGACAATGAACAGTTCTTC
V: TRBV15; D: NA; size: NA; J: TRBJ1-6; CDR3: CATSREAGQSSPLHF; DNA: TGTGCCACCAGCAGAGAGGCGGGCCAGAGTTCACCCCTCCACTTT
V: TRBV14; D: TRBD2; size: once; J: TRBJ2-3; CDR3: CASSQLRAAGEADTQYF; DNA: TGTGCCAGCAGCCAACTACGCGCAGCGGGGGAAGCAGATACGCAGTATTTT
V: TRBV7-8; D: TRBD2; size: few; J: TRBJ2-7; CDR3: CASSLDGGKEQYF; DNA: TGTGCCAGCAGCTTAGACGGGGGGAAAGAGCAGTACTTC
V: TRBV6-8; D: NA; size: NA; J: TRBJ1-1; CDR3: CASSYGMNTEAFF; DNA: TGTGCCAGCAGTTACGGAATGAACACTGAAGCTTTCTTT
V: TRBV19; D: TRBD1; size: NA; J: TRBJ1-4; CDR3: CATAGQGALDEKLFF; DNA: TGTGCCACCGCGGGACAGGGGGCTTTAGATGAAAAACTGTTTTTT
V: TRBV7-7; D: TRBD1; size: NA; J: TRBJ2-7; CDR3: CASRRAGQGTYEQYF; DNA: TGTGCCAGCAGACGAGCGGGACAGGGAACGTACGAGCAGTACTTC
V: TRBV28; D: NA; size: few; J: TRBJ1-5; CDR3: CASSQAGTHSNQPQHF; DNA: TGTGCCAGCAGTCAGGCAGGGACCCATAGCAATCAGCCCCAGCATTTT
V: TRBV11-3; D: NA; size: NA; J: TRBJ2-1; CDR3: CASSWAASYNEQFF; DNA: TGTGCCAGCAGCTGGGCAGCCTCCTACAATGAGCAGTTCTTC
V: TRBV30; D: NA; size: NA; J: TRBJ2-3; CDR3: CAWRGVTSTDTQYF; DNA: TGTGCCTGGAGGGGGGTCACTAGCACAGATACGCAGTATTTT
V: TRBV9; D: TRBD2; size: medium-sized; J: TRBJ2-5; CDR3: CASSPGTSGGETQYF; DNA: TGTGCCAGCAGCCCAGGGACTAGCGGCGGGGAGACCCAGTACTTC